The 12 T cell receptor beta chains below come from one sample, sequenced in a study of blood T cell repertoires in COVID-19. Assay used: immunoSEQ multiplex PCR; TCRdb lists only in-frame clones, some missing. The top ten hold roughly 15% of the sample, which has approximately 250,000 clones, approximately 82% seen once. The sample comprised PBMCs or T cells enriched from blood (not recorded which). The receptors stem from a middle-aged man who had recovered from COVID-19.

The chain employs TRBV7-9 and TRBJ2-7, with D hard to call. Between the trimmed V and J ends, which lost 5 bases and 5 bases, there was a span of 7 bases. Per the germline V gene, CDR1 is SEHNR and CDR2 is FQNEAQ (reference sequence). The CDR3 runs 11 residues. Here the CDR3 DNA reads TGTGCCAGCAGCCCCCGGGACGAGCAGTACTTC. Translated: CASSPRDEQYF.

The chain employs TRBV6-5 and TRBJ2-7; 11 nucleotides line up with TRBD1. V lost 8 bases and J lost 3; bases outside the gene matches: 3. Germline V CDR1 and CDR2: MNHEY, SVGAGI. This CDR3 contains 13 residues. CDR3 sequence (DNA): TGTGCCAGCGGGGGACAGGGGGGCTACGAGCAGTACTTC. Translated: CASGGQGGYEQYF.

J is TRBJ2-5 and V is TRBV27, with D perhaps matching TRBD2 (6 bases). The CDR3 has 20 residues. V lost 6 bases to trimming and J lost 3 bases, with 32 bases between them. Germline V gene lookup returns CDR1 MNHEY and CDR2 SMNVEV (reference sequence). The CDR3 sequence: CASSRLIRRAGTADKETQYF. CDR3 coding DNA: TGTGCCAGCAGCCGCTTAATCCGTCGTGCGGGAACAGCCGATAAAGAGACCCAGTACTTC.

The genes are TRBV28 and TRBJ1-2, with unresolved D. The V end was cut by 5 bases, the J end by 2 bases, with 9 bases between. The CDR3 is made up of 13 amino acids. CDR1 is MDHEN and CDR2 is SYDVKM in the germline V gene. This chain's CDR3 is CASSEPQNYGYTF. In DNA form, the CDR3 reads TGTGCCAGCAGTGAACCGCAGAACTATGGCTACACCTTC.

This chain uses TRBV5-1 with TRBJ2-3, with D possibly TRBD2 on 5 matching bases. V was clipped by 0 bases and J by 0 bases, with 8 bases between them. This CDR3 is built from 15 residues. CDR1 is SGHRS and CDR2 is YFSETQ in the germline V gene. The CDR3 DNA is TGCGCCAGCAGCTTGGGATGGACTAGCACAGATACGCAGTATTTT. This sequence encodes CASSLGWTSTDTQYF.

This rearrangement joins TRBV28 to TRBJ1-2, with D possibly matching TRBD1 (5 bases). The germline CDR1 and CDR2 sequences are MDHEN and SYDVKM. This CDR3 is built from 14 residues. The ends were cut back, 1 base at V and 4 bases at J, with 10 bases in the middle. In DNA form, the CDR3 reads TGTGCCAGCAGTTTATCGGGGGGAATCTATGGCTACACCTTC. Translated, it gives CASSLSGGIYGYTF.

This clone was recorded only once. The J gene is TRBJ2-7, the V gene TRBV4-1; D uncertain. The V and J ends lost 0 bases and 6 bases respectively, with 6 bases between them. The germline gives CDR1 MGHRA, CDR2 YSYEKL. The CDR3 spans 12 residues. The CDR3: CASSQEFGEQYF. The CDR3 DNA is TGCGCCAGCAGCCAAGAGTTCGGCGAGCAGTACTTC.

The chain uses TRBV7-2 and TRBJ1-5; D not resolved. The CDR3 loop spans 13 amino acids. CDR1 and CDR2 from the germline V gene are SGHTA and FQGNSA. The V gene lost 4 bases and the J gene lost 3 bases, with 7 bases spanning the gap. In DNA form, the CDR3 reads TGTGCCAGCAGCTATGTCATCAATCAGCCCCAGCATTTT. Translating gives CASSYVINQPQHF.

V is TRBV11-1 and J is TRBJ2-5; TRBD2 matches 7 bases. The CDR3 runs to 13 residues. CDR1 and CDR2 from the germline V gene are SGHAT and FQDESV (reference sequence). V was pared by 4 bases and J by 3 bases, with 2 bases of the junction left unmatched. CDR3 sequence: CASSWGGEETQYF. The CDR3 DNA reads TGTGCCAGCAGCTGGGGGGGGGAAGAGACCCAGTACTTC.

The V call is TRBV28, the J call TRBJ2-1; 7 nucleotides match TRBD1. The CDR3 extends over 13 amino acids. Germline CDR1 MDHEN, CDR2 SYDVKM. With V trimmed by 5 bases and J by 6 bases, 4 bases remained unmatched. The DNA of the CDR3 is TGTGCCAGCAGTAGGACAGGCCTCAATGAGCAGTTCTTC. Protein sequence: CASSRTGLNEQFF.

The rearrangement joins TRBV9 to TRBJ1-6; a weak D match, TRBD1 (6 bases). Trimming removed 0 bases at V and 9 bases at J, with 13 bases between. This CDR3 is built from 15 residues. Germline assignment: CDR1 SGDLS and CDR2 YYNGEE. Here the CDR3 reads CASSVEQGGTSPLHF. CDR3 nucleotides: TGTGCCAGCAGCGTAGAACAGGGCGGTACTTCACCCCTCCACTTT.

The CDR3 sequence: CASSLGSGSYEQYF. CDR3 coding DNA: TGCGCCAGCAGCTTGGGTAGCGGTTCCTACGAGCAGTACTTC. The J gene is TRBJ2-7, the V gene TRBV5-1, with a weak D call TRBD2 (6 bases). Germline lookup yields CDR1 SGHRS and CDR2 YFSETQ. The V and J ends lost 0 bases and 1 base respectively, with 8 bases between them. The CDR3 is made up of 14 amino acids. The full variable domain, rest sourced from reference TRBV5-1 and TRBJ2-7, is KAGVTQTPRYLIKTRGQQVTLSCSPISGHRSVSWYQQTPGQGLQFLFEYFSETQRNKGNFPGRFSGRQFSNSRSEMNVSTLELGDSALYLCASSLGSGSYEQYFGPGTRLTVT.